These 5 T cell receptor beta chains came from one sample sequenced in a study of cytomegalovirus exposure and HLA in healthy donors. The PCR made use of 60 Vbeta and 13 Jbeta primers. The data were produced by immunoSEQ multiplex PCR, yet TCRdb's version contains in-frame clones alone and is incomplete. The sample holds approximately 220,000 clones; 76% are singletons and the top ten take around 0.63%. The material sequenced was PBMCs. These receptors originate from a young man in good health and CMV-seronegative.

The chain employs TRBV5-4 and TRBJ2-2; TRBD2 might be the D (5 bases). This CDR3 contains 15 residues. Germline V CDR1 and CDR2: SGHNT, YYREEE (reference sequence). V gave up 4 bases and J gave up 0 bases, with 10 bases separating them. The CDR3 DNA is TGTGCCAGCAGCCCCGGACTCTCGAACACCGGGGAGCTGTTTTTT. This encodes CASSPGLSNTGELFF.

V usage is TRBV7-6 and J usage is TRBJ2-1, with 12 bases aligning to TRBD2. V lost 5 bases and J lost 5; bases outside the gene matches: 16. The CDR3 totals 19 residues. The germline V gene encodes CDR1 SGHVS and CDR2 FNYEAQ. CDR3 sequence reads: CASSPRSRGGLAGNNEQFF. The CDR3, as DNA: TGTGCCAGCAGCCCACGAAGTCGGGGCGGACTAGCGGGGAACAATGAGCAGTTCTTC.

V is TRBV11-2 and J is TRBJ1-2; possibly TRBD1 for D (5 bases). In germline, CDR1 is SGHAT, CDR2 FQNNGV. The CDR3 is 15 residues long. The germline V and J ends were trimmed by 6 bases and 4 bases, with 18 bases remaining between them. Written as DNA, the CDR3 is TGTGCCAGCAGTGCACCGGGACTGCACGTCTATGGCTACACCTTC. It specifies CASSAPGLHVYGYTF.

The V call is TRBV7-6, the J call TRBJ1-5, with a possible D match to TRBD1 (6 bases). The length of the CDR3 is 18 residues. V was shortened by 0 bases and J by 0 bases, with 15 bases between the two germline ends. Germline values: CDR1 SGHVS, CDR2 FNYEAQ. The CDR3 spells CASSLALVRGNSNQPQHF. In nucleotides, the CDR3 is TGTGCCAGCAGCTTAGCGCTGGTGAGGGGGAATAGCAATCAGCCCCAGCATTTT.

Only one count was recorded for this clone. The chain uses TRBV6-5 and TRBJ2-1, with 7 nucleotides matching TRBD1. From germline, CDR1 is MNHEY and CDR2 SVGAGI. With V trimmed by 9 bases and J by 5 bases, 7 bases remained unmatched. This CDR3 has 13 residues. CDR3 nucleotide sequence: TGTGCCAGTGAAGGGGGCGCCCACAATGAGCAGTTCTTC. As protein: CASEGGAHNEQFF.